This T cell receptor (beta chain) was recovered during a study of OX40 agonist ivuxolimab in advanced cancers. Sequencing used immunoSEQ multiplex PCR; TCRdb keeps in-frame clones, though not all of them. This sample has 90,000 to 100,000 clones, with around 90% found just once. A note on this clone: Its specificity is not known.

Systemic immunosuppression or autoimmune disease history was grounds to exclude patients. Study conclusions and caveats: In general, CD8+ T cells held more expanded clones than CD4+ did, on average.

Per germline, CDR1 MNHNY and CDR2 SVGAGI (reference sequence). The CDR3 is 15 amino acids. V was pared by 0 bases and J by 7 bases, with 12 bases between. This specimen was CD4+ or CD8+ T cells sorted from blood, taken in a trial of the OX40 agonist ivuxolimab. The chain recombines TRBV6-6 with TRBJ1-4; D possibly corresponds to TRBD1 (5 bases). The clonotype originates from an adult with an advanced solid tumor such as melanoma, head and neck, liver or kidney cancer. The CDR3 nucleotides read TGTGCCAGCAGTTACTCGATGGGGGGGAGTGAAAAACTGTTTTTT. Amino acids: CASSYSMGGSEKLFF.